Listed below are T cell receptor beta chains from one sample, sequenced in a study of blood T cells in healthy people across ages. TCRdb passed the 5' RACE reads through MiXCR, listing each CDR3 protein once. The table has roughly 1,100,000 distinct CDR3 sequences, approximately 25% seen once; the top ten hold approximately 0.71%. The data were also submitted as part of a second study, on T cells of mothers and their children.

Sequenced material: blood. The receptor source for this set is a girl aged 2 to 9 in good health. CDR3s include the opening cysteine and the closing phenylalanine or tryptophan. D genes are given only for firm matches. For some rows the clone size is stated as once, few or many, or as a class when expanded; others skip it.

>few|TRBD2|TRBJ2-1|TRBV29-1
CSVSSGPDNEQFF
TGCAGCGTCTCTAGCGGGCCGGACAATGAGCAGTTCTTC
>few|TRBD1|TRBJ2-7|TRBV4-3
CASSPRQGFEQYF
TGCGCCAGCAGCCCCCGACAGGGATTCGAGCAGTACTTC
>few|TRBD1|TRBJ1-6|TRBV29-1
CSVGTGKGSPLHF
TGCAGCGTTGGGACAGGGAAGGGTTCACCCCTCCACTTT
>NA|NA|TRBJ1-4|TRBV7-9
CASSFLLKGEKLFF
TGTGCCAGCAGCTTTCTCCTCAAGGGGGAAAAACTGTTTTTT
>few|TRBD2|TRBJ2-6|TRBV27
CASSFGRRLAGSSGANVLTF
TGTGCCAGCAGTTTCGGACGGAGACTAGCGGGTAGCTCTGGGGCCAACGTCCTGACTTTC
>NA|TRBD2|TRBJ2-5|TRBV5-1
CASSVGLAGVPETQYF
TGCGCCAGCAGCGTGGGACTAGCGGGGGTCCCAGAGACCCAGTACTTC
>NA|NA|TRBJ2-3|TRBV20-1
CSARGIASTDTRYF
TGCAGTGCTAGGGGGATAGCTAGCACAGATACGCGGTATTTT
>few|NA|TRBJ2-1|TRBV2
CASSEHNVGSLLRPYNEQFF
TGTGCCAGCAGTGAACACAATGTGGGGAGTTTACTAAGACCGTACAATGAGCAGTTCTTC
>NA|NA|TRBJ2-3|TRBV14
CASSQITGPQYF
TGTGCCAGCAGCCAAATCACGGGGCCGCAGTATTTT
>NA|NA|TRBJ2-5|TRBV7-9
CASSSRENQETQYF
TGTGCCAGCAGCTCCAGGGAGAACCAAGAGACCCAGTACTTC
>NA|NA|TRBJ2-3|TRBV5-5
CASSLVWTISTDTQYF
TGTGCCAGCAGCTTGGTTTGGACCATAAGCACAGATACGCAGTATTTT
>NA|TRBD1|TRBJ2-7|TRBV4-1
CASSLSPGTGGNEQYF
TGCGCCAGCAGCCTTAGTCCCGGGACAGGAGGCAACGAGCAGTACTTC
>many|NA|TRBJ2-7|TRBV24-1
CATSDPDSYEQYF
TGTGCCACCAGTGACCCGGATTCCTACGAGCAGTACTTC
>few|NA|TRBJ1-2|TRBV4-3
CASSQGTDKAYGYTF
TGCGCCAGCAGCCAAGGGACTGACAAGGCCTATGGCTACACCTTC
>few|NA|TRBJ1-2|TRBV4-2
CASSPARGGGYTF
TGTGCCAGCAGCCCCGCACGGGGGGGTGGCTACACCTTC
>NA|TRBD1|TRBJ2-7|TRBV6-2/TRBV6-3
CASSYTLNRGRLVYEQYF
TGTGCCAGCAGTTACACCCTAAACAGGGGGCGGTTGGTCTACGAGCAGTACTTC
>NA|TRBD2|TRBJ2-5|TRBV13
CASSFRTSVAYRTQYF
TGTGCCAGCAGCTTTAGAACTAGCGTGGCGTATCGGACCCAGTACTTC
>NA|NA|TRBJ2-1|TRBV3-1
CASSSGVNNEQFF
TGTGCCAGCTCCTCGGGGGTGAACAATGAGCAGTTCTTC
>NA|NA|TRBJ2-6|TRBV7-3
CASSLIRLSGANVLTF
TGTGCCAGCAGCTTAATTCGACTATCTGGGGCCAACGTCCTGACTTTC
>NA|NA|TRBJ2-1|TRBV29-1
CSVETNEQFF
TGCAGCGTTGAAACCAATGAGCAGTTCTTC
>few|NA|TRBJ1-5|TRBV4-1
CASSQLYTGTDNQPQHF
TGCGCCAGCAGCCAACTATATACCGGGACGGACAATCAGCCCCAGCATTTT
>few|NA|TRBJ2-2|TRBV11-2
CASSLIWERNTGELFF
TGTGCCAGCAGCTTGATATGGGAGAGAAACACCGGGGAGCTGTTTTTT
>NA|TRBD1|TRBJ1-2|TRBV7-8
CASSSTGGAGDYTF
TGTGCCAGCAGCTCGACAGGGGGCGCGGGTGACTACACCTTC
>few|TRBD2|TRBJ2-1|TRBV28
CASSWPSGGTYNEQFF
TGTGCCAGCAGTTGGCCCTCGGGGGGTACCTACAATGAGCAGTTCTTC
>NA|TRBD2|TRBJ2-1|TRBV6-5
CASSYSGPDSGVIGDEQFF
TGTGCCAGCAGTTACTCAGGGCCTGATAGCGGGGTAATTGGGGATGAGCAGTTCTTC
>NA|NA|TRBJ2-7|TRBV6-1
CATHAGTIYYEQYF
TGTGCCACCCACGCAGGGACAATTTACTACGAGCAGTACTTC
>few|NA|TRBJ2-3|TRBV24-1
CATSESGPTDTQYF
TGTGCCACCAGTGAGTCCGGGCCCACAGATACGCAGTATTTT
>few|NA|TRBJ2-1|TRBV6-1
CASSQLTGTPYNEQFF
TGTGCCAGCAGTCAGCTGACCGGGACACCCTACAATGAGCAGTTCTTC
>NA|NA|TRBJ2-7|TRBV29-1
CSADDNSYEQYF
TGCAGCGCGGACGACAACTCCTACGAGCAGTACTTC
>NA|TRBD2|TRBJ2-1|TRBV12-3/TRBV12-4
CASSLWGLRGGAYEQFF
TGTGCCAGCAGTTTGTGGGGATTGCGCGGGGGGGCGTATGAGCAGTTCTTC
>few|TRBD1|TRBJ1-1|TRBV29-1
CSVGTGGLTEAFF
TGCAGCGTAGGGACAGGGGGGCTCACTGAAGCTTTCTTT
>few|TRBD2|TRBJ2-3|TRBV12-3/TRBV12-4
CASRGLAGGPSLTDTQYF
TGTGCCAGCAGGGGACTAGCGGGAGGGCCGAGCCTCACAGATACGCAGTATTTT
>NA|NA|TRBJ2-7|TRBV9
CASSTELVRSEQYF
TGTGCCAGCAGCACAGAACTAGTTCGAAGCGAGCAGTACTTC
>few|NA|TRBJ1-5|TRBV2
CASSEDSYSNQPQHF
TGTGCCAGCAGTGAAGACTCATATAGCAATCAGCCCCAGCATTTT
>few|NA|TRBJ2-5|TRBV20-1
CSAPNIRGGETQYF
TGCAGTGCCCCGAACATCAGGGGGGGGGAGACCCAGTACTTC
>few|NA|TRBJ2-5|TRBV5-4
CASSLEGAGEEQYF
TGTGCCAGCAGCTTGGAGGGGGCGGGAGAGGAGCAGTACTTC
>few|NA|TRBJ1-2|TRBV12-3/TRBV12-4
CASSFRTYYYGYTF
TGTGCCAGCAGTTTTCGCACTTACTACTATGGCTACACCTTC
>NA|NA|TRBJ2-1|TRBV20-1
CSAPDVKTYNEQFF
TGCAGTGCTCCGGACGTGAAGACCTACAATGAGCAGTTCTTC
>NA|NA|TRBJ1-1|TRBV4-1
CASSQDGVVAFF
TGCGCCAGCAGCCAAGATGGGGTTGTGGCTTTCTTT
>NA|TRBD1|TRBJ1-2|TRBV19
CASSITPGQGNYGYPF
TGTGCCAGTAGTATCACTCCGGGACAGGGGAACTATGGCTACCCCTTC
>NA|TRBD2|TRBJ2-5|TRBV7-9
CASSLWLAGAFQETQYF
TGTGCCAGCAGCTTATGGTTAGCGGGAGCCTTCCAAGAGACCCAGTACTTC
>many|TRBD1|TRBJ1-6|TRBV28
CASSFTGVNNSPLHF
TGTGCCAGCAGTTTTACAGGGGTGAATAATTCACCCCTCCACTTT
>NA|TRBD2|TRBJ2-1|TRBV12-3/TRBV12-4
CASSSGLENEQFF
TGTGCCAGCAGCTCCGGACTAGAGAATGAGCAGTTCTTC
>NA|NA|TRBJ2-1|TRBV2
CARGFEQFF
TGTGCCAGGGGGTTTGAGCAGTTCTTC
>few|TRBD2|TRBJ2-1|TRBV7-3
CASSLGLPSSYNEQFF
TGTGCCAGCAGCTTGGGACTACCGAGCTCCTACAATGAGCAGTTCTTC
>NA|TRBD2|TRBJ2-1|TRBV20-1
CSASSGLVTGEQFF
TGCAGTGCTTCCTCCGGACTAGTGACGGGGGAGCAGTTCTTC